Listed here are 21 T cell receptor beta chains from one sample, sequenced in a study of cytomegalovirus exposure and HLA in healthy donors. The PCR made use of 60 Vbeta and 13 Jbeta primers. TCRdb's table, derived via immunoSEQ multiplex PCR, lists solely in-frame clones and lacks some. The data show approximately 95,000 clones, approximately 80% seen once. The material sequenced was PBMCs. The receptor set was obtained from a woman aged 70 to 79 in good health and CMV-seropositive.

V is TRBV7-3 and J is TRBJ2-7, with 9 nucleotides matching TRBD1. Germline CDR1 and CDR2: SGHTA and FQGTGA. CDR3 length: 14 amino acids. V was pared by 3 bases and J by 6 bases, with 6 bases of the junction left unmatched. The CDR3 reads CASSFDRGSTEQYF. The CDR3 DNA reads TGTGCCAGCAGCTTCGACAGGGGGTCAACCGAGCAGTACTTC. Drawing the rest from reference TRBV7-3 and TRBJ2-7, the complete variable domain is GAGVSQTPSNKVTEKGKYVELRCDPISGHTALYWYRQSLGQGPEFLIYFQGTGAADDSGLPNDRFFAVRPEGSVSTLKIQRTERGDSAVYLCASSFDRGSTEQYFGPGTRLTVT.

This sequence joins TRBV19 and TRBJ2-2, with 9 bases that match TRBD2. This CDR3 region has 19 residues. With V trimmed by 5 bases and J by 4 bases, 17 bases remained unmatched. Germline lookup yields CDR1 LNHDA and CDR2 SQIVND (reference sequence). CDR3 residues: CASSPRFQSGGRGTGELFF. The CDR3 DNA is TGTGCCAGTAGTCCCCGCTTTCAATCGGGCGGGAGGGGCACCGGGGAGCTGTTTTTT.

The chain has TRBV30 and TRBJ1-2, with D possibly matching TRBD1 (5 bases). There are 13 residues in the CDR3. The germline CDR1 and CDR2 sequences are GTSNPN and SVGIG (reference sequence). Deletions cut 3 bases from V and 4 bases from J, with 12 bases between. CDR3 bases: TGTGCCTGGAGCCCCGGGACTAGCTATGGCTACACCTTC. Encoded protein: CAWSPGTSYGYTF.

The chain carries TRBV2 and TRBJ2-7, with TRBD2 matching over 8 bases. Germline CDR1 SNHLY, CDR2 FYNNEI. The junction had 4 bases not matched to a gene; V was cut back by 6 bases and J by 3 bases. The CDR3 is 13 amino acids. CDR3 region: CASRLAGSYEQYF. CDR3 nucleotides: TGTGCCAGCAGGTTAGCGGGAAGCTACGAGCAGTACTTC.

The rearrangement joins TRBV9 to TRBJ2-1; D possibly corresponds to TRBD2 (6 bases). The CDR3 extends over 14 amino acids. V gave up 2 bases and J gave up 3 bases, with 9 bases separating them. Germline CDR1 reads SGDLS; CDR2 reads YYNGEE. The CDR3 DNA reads TGTGCCAGCAGCGTGCTAGCGAGCTACAATGAGCAGTTCTTC. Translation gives CASSVLASYNEQFF.

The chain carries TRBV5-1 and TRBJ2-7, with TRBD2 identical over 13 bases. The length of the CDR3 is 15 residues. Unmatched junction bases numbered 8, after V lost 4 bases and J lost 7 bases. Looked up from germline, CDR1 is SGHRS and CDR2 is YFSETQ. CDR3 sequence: CASSPLTSGRDEQYF. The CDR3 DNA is TGCGCCAGCAGCCCACTCACTAGCGGGAGGGATGAGCAGTACTTC.

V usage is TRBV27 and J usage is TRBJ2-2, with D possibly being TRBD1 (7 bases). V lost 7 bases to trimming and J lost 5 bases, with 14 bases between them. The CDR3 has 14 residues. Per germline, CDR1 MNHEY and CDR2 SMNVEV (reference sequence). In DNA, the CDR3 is TGTGCCAGCAAAAGACAGGGAGGTACCGGGGAGCTGTTTTTT. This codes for CASKRQGGTGELFF.

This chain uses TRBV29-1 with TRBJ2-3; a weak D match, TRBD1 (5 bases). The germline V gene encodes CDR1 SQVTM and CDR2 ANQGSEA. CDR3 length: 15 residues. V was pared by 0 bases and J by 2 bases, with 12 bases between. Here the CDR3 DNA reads TGCAGCGTTGAAGATAGAACCAGGGCCACAGATACGCAGTATTTT. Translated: CSVEDRTRATDTQYF.

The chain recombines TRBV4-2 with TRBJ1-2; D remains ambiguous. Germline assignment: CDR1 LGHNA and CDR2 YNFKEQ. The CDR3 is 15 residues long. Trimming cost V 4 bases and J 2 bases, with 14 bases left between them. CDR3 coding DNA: TGTGCCAGCAGCCCCCAACCTACCCAAAACTATGGCTACACCTTC. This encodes CASSPQPTQNYGYTF.

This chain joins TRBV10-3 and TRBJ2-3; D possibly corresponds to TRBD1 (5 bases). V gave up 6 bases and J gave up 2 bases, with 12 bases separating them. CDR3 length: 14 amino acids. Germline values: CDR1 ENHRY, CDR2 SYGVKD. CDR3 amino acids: CAIRGRGFTDTQYF. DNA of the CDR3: TGTGCCATCAGAGGTAGGGGATTCACAGATACGCAGTATTTT.

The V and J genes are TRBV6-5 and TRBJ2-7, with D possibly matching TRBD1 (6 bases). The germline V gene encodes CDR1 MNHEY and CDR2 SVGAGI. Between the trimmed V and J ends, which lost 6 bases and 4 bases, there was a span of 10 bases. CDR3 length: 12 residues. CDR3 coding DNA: TGTGCCAGCAGGGGACAATGGTACGAGCAGTACTTC. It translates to CASRGQWYEQYF.

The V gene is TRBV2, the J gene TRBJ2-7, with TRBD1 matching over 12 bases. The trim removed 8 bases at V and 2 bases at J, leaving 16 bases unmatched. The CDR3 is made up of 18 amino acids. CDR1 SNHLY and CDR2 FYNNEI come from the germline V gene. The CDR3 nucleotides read TGTGCCAGCGTAGGGACAGGGGGCTCCAGCGGGGCGGCCTACGAGCAGTACTTC. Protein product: CASVGTGGSSGAAYEQYF.

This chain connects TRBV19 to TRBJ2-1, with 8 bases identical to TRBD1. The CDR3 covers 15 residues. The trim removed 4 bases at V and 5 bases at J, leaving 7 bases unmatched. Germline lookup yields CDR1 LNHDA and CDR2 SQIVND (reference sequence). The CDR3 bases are TGTGCCAGTAGTAAAACGACAGGGGTAAACAATGAGCAGTTCTTC. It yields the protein CASSKTTGVNNEQFF.

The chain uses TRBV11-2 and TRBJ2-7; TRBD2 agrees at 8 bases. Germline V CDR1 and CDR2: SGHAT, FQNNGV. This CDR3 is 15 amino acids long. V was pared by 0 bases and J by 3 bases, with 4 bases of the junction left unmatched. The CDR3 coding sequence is TGTGCCAGCAGCTTAGAAGCGGGAGAGGGCTACGAGCAGTACTTC. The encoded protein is CASSLEAGEGYEQYF. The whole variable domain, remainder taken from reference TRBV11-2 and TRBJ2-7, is EAGVAQSPRYKIIEKRQSVAFWCNPISGHATLYWYQQILGQGPKLLIQFQNNGVVDDSQLPKDRFSAERLKGVDSTLKIQPAKLEDSAVYLCASSLEAGEGYEQYFGPGTRLTVT.

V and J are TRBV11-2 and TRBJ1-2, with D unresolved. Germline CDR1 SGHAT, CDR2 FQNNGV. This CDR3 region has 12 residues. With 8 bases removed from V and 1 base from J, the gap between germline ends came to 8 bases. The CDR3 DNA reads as TGTGCCAGCGGATACAGTAACTATGGCTACACCTTC. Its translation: CASGYSNYGYTF.

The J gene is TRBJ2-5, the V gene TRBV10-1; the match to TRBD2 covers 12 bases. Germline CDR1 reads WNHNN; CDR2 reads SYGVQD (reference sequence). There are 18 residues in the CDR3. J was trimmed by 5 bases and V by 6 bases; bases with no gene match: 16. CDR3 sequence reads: CASRRTSGVDGDMETQYF. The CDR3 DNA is TGCGCCAGCAGGCGGACTAGCGGGGTCGATGGGGATATGGAGACCCAGTACTTC.

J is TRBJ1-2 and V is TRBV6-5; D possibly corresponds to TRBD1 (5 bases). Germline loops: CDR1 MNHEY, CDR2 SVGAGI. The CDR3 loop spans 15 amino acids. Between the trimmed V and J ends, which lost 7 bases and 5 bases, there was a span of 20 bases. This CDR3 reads CASNPGTQGLYGYTF. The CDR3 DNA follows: TGTGCCAGCAATCCCGGGACTCAAGGTCTTTATGGCTACACCTTC.

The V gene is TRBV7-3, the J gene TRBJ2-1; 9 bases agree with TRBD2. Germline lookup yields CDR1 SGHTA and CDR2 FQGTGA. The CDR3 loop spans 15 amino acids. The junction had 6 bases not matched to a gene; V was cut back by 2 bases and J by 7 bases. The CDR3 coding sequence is TGTGCCAGCAGCTTAGGGTTAGCGGGAGAGAATGAGCAGTTCTTC. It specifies CASSLGLAGENEQFF.

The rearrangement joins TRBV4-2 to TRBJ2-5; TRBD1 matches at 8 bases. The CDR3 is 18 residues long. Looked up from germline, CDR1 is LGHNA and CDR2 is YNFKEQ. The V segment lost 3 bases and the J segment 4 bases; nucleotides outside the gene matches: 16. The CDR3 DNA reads TGTGCCAGCAGCCAGGGGACAGGAGGGGGATCGTCAAGAGAGACCCAGTACTTC. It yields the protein CASSQGTGGGSSRETQYF.

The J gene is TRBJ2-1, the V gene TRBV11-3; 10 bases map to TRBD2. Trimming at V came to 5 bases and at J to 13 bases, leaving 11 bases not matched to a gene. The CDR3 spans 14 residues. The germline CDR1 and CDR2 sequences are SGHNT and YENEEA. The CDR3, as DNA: TGTGCCAGCAGCCCAGTCATAGCGGGAGGCCACCAGTTCTTC. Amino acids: CASSPVIAGGHQFF.

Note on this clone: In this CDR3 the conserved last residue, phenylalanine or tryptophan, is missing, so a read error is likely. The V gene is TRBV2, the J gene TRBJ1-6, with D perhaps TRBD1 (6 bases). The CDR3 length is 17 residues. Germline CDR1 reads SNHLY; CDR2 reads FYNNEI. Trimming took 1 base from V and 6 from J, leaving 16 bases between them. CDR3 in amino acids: CASSEVGLTGGNSPLHL. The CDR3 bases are TGTGCCAGCAGTGAAGTTGGGTTGACAGGAGGTAATTCACCCCTCCACCTT.